The next 26 T cell receptor beta chains were all read from a single sample in a study of CD8+CD57+ T cells in acquired aplastic anemia. Profiling of TCR beta VDJ combinations and CDR3 sequences used genomic DNA as template. TCRdb processed the reads anew with MiXCR; each CDR3 protein has one entry. The sample lists around 250,000 distinct CDR3 sequences, 50% to 70% occurring once. The sequenced material came from sorted CD4+, CD8+, or CD8+CD57+ T cells (not recorded which) from PBMCs. These receptors were obtained from a human donor with severe aplastic anemia or a healthy control (not recorded which).

The chain joins TRBV20-1 to TRBJ2-5; D is unresolved. The ends were cut back, 0 bases at V and 5 bases at J, with 13 bases in the middle. In germline, CDR1 is DFQATT, CDR2 SNEGSKA (reference sequence). This CDR3 contains 14 residues. The CDR3 reads CSARDEIAHETQYF. CDR3 nucleotide sequence: TGCAGTGCTAGAGATGAGATAGCTCACGAGACCCAGTACTTC.

This sequence joins TRBV20-1 and TRBJ2-7; 10 nucleotides line up with TRBD1. The germline gives CDR1 DFQATT, CDR2 SNEGSKA (reference sequence). There are 12 residues in the CDR3. V dropped 7 bases and J dropped 6; count of bases not matched to a gene: 6. CDR3 residues: CSVKTGGGEQYF. The CDR3 coding sequence is TGCAGTGTTAAGACAGGGGGCGGCGAGCAGTACTTC.

V usage is TRBV24-1 and J usage is TRBJ2-1; TRBD2 matches at 7 bases. Trimming took 1 base from V and 9 from J; bases not matched to a gene: 11. The CDR3 extends over 16 amino acids. Germline CDR1 and CDR2: KGHDR and SFDVKD. The CDR3 reads CATSDLGGRFIGEQFF. The CDR3 DNA follows: TGTGCCACCAGTGATTTAGGCGGGAGATTTATCGGTGAGCAGTTCTTC.

This clonotype occurred many times. The J gene is TRBJ2-1, the V gene TRBV10-3; 14 nucleotides line up with TRBD2. With 2 bases clipped from V and 4 bases from J, the junction kept 7 bases outside the gene matches. CDR1 is ENHRY and CDR2 is SYGVKD in the germline V gene. This CDR3 is built from 18 residues. The CDR3 spells CAISEHGTSGGLYNEQFF. In DNA, the CDR3 is TGTGCCATCAGTGAGCATGGGACTAGCGGGGGTCTATACAATGAGCAGTTCTTC.

Many counts were recorded for this clonotype. The rearrangement joins TRBV19 to TRBJ1-2; a weak D match, TRBD1 (6 bases). CDR1 and CDR2 (germline): LNHDA, SQIVND (reference sequence). The CDR3 runs to 15 residues. V dropped 6 bases and J dropped 3 bases, with 17 bases sitting between them. CDR3: CASSRWGAKHYGYTF. DNA of the CDR3: TGTGCCAGTAGCCGCTGGGGGGCTAAGCACTATGGCTACACCTTC.

This clonotype showed up just a few times. The chain carries TRBV7-8 and TRBJ1-1; possible D gene TRBD1, 5 bases. The CDR3 runs 15 residues. The germline CDR1 and CDR2 sequences are SGHVS and FQNEAQ. V lost 5 bases and J 0 bases, leaving 13 bases between the germline ends. The CDR3 nucleotides read TGTGCCAGCAGCCCTACCGACAGCCTGAACACTGAAGCTTTCTTT. It translates to CASSPTDSLNTEAFF.

This clonotype has a handful of counts. In DNA, the CDR3 is TGTGCCAGCAGCTTAATGCGGGCTGGGGCCAACGTCCTGACTTTC. Amino acids: CASSLMRAGANVLTF. The rearrangement links TRBV7-9 to TRBJ2-6, with TRBD2 as a possible D gene (5 bases). CDR3 size: 15 residues. Germline CDR1 reads SEHNR; CDR2 reads FQNEAQ (reference sequence). Trimming left V 2 bases short and J 2 bases short, with 7 bases between.

This clonotype was counted many times. The V call is TRBV9, the J call TRBJ2-1; no reliable D call. The germline V gene has CDR1 SGDLS and CDR2 YYNGEE. Trimming pared 0 bases from V and 4 bases from J, leaving 11 bases between. This CDR3 spans 15 amino acids. The CDR3 loop is CASSVEVIEYNEQFF. The CDR3 nucleotides read TGTGCCAGCAGCGTAGAAGTGATCGAATACAATGAGCAGTTCTTC.

The sample holds many counts of this clonotype. The chain couples TRBV7-2 to TRBJ2-7, with 7 bases that match TRBD1. CDR3 size: 14 residues. Germline loops: CDR1 SGHTA, CDR2 FQGNSA. V shed 5 bases and J 3 bases; nucleotides not matched to a gene: 7. CDR3: CASSRWTGGYEQYF. CDR3 bases: TGTGCCAGCAGCCGTTGGACAGGAGGCTACGAGCAGTACTTC.

The V gene is TRBV29-1, the J gene TRBJ2-3, with TRBD1 as a possible D gene (6 bases). Germline V gene data show CDR1 as SQVTM and CDR2 as ANQGSEA. V shed 8 bases and J shed 10 bases, with 22 bases lying between them. The CDR3 spans 13 residues. The CDR3 DNA reads as TGCAGCACGAGTGGAACAGGGTCTACGGCGCAGTATTTT. Its protein product is CSTSGTGSTAQYF.

The CDR3 DNA follows: TGCAGTGCTAGAGATCATGGAGGGAACTATGGCTACACCTTC. Its translation is CSARDHGGNYGYTF. The genes are TRBV20-1 and TRBJ1-2, with no clear D. This CDR3 contains 14 residues. V lost 0 bases and J lost 2, with 10 bases in between. The germline CDR1 and CDR2 sequences are DFQATT and SNEGSKA (reference sequence).

The sample holds many counts of this clonotype. The chain recombines TRBV6-2 or TRBV6-3 with TRBJ2-1; D might be TRBD2 (7 bases). CDR1 and CDR2 (germline): MNHEY, SVGEGT. This CDR3 has 16 amino acids. The germline V and J ends were trimmed by 2 bases and 7 bases, with 18 bases remaining between them. The CDR3 DNA is TGTGCCAGCAGTTACACCGGGAGGCAGGGGAAAAATGAGCAGTTCTTC. The encoded protein is CASSYTGRQGKNEQFF.

The chain recombines TRBV7-4 with TRBJ2-1; D possibly matches TRBD1 or TRBD2 (5 bases each). Per germline, CDR1 SGHVT and CDR2 SQSDAQ. This CDR3 region has 10 residues. V was cut by 11 bases and J by 7 bases, with 9 bases left in between. The CDR3, as DNA: TGTGCCTCTGAGGGGAATGAGCAGTTCTTC. The encoded protein is CASEGNEQFF.

As concerns this clonotype: The junction differs from germline at one of its ends, possibly a read error. The chain combines TRBV7-9 with TRBJ2-2, with D possibly matching TRBD2 (5 bases). The length of the CDR3 is 14 residues. Per the germline V gene, CDR1 is SEHNR and CDR2 is FQNEAQ (reference sequence). CDR3 in DNA: TGTGCCAGCAGCCCCCAGCTAGGGTTCGGGGAGCTGCTTTTT. Translating it yields CASSPQLGFGELLF.

The rearrangement joins TRBV7-9 to TRBJ2-7; 7 positions agree with TRBD2. CDR3 length: 14 amino acids. The germline V gene has CDR1 SEHNR and CDR2 FQNEAQ (reference sequence). The V segment lost 5 bases and the J segment 5 bases; nucleotides outside the gene matches: 9. As DNA, the CDR3 is TGTGCCAGCAGCCCCTGGGGAGGGGTGAACGAGCAGTACTTC. Protein: CASSPWGGVNEQYF.

With regard to this clonotype: Compared with germline, one end of the junction differs, possibly owing to a read error. V and J are TRBV24-1 and TRBJ2-2, with 9 bases that match TRBD1. There are 15 residues in the CDR3. Germline CDR1 KGHDR, CDR2 SFDVKD. CDR3 nucleotides: TGTGCCACCAGTCTAGGACAGGGGAACACCGGGGAGCCGTTTTTT. This encodes CATSLGQGNTGEPFF.

The rearrangement joins TRBV19 to TRBJ2-5; 7 nucleotides align to TRBD1. The CDR3 is made up of 15 amino acids. The trim removed 5 bases at V and 2 bases at J, leaving 8 bases unmatched. The germline CDR1 and CDR2 sequences are LNHDA and SQIVND (reference sequence). CDR3 bases: TGTGCCAGTAGTGGGACAGCAGCAGAACAAGAGACCCAGTACTTC. It encodes CASSGTAAEQETQYF. The full variable domain, completed using reference TRBV19 and TRBJ2-5, is DGGITQSPKYLFRKEGQNVTLSCEQNLNHDAMYWYRQDPGQGLRLIYYSQIVNDFQKGDIAEGYSVSREKKESFPLTVTSAQKNPTAFYLCASSGTAAEQETQYFGPGTRLLVL.

V usage is TRBV15 and J usage is TRBJ1-5; D call uncertain. Trimming cost V 3 bases and J 5 bases, with 8 bases left between them. Germline lookup yields CDR1 LNHNV and CDR2 YYDKDF (reference sequence). CDR3 length: 13 amino acids. This CDR3 reads CATSRGLDQPQHF. CDR3 DNA sequence: TGTGCCACCAGCAGGGGGTTGGATCAGCCCCAGCATTTT. Full variable domain (missing parts from reference TRBV15 and TRBJ1-5): DAMVIQNPRYQVTQFGKPVTLSCSQTLNHNVMYWYQQKSSQAPKLLFHYYDKDFNNEADTPDNFQSRRPNTSFCFLDIRSPGLGDTAMYLCATSRGLDQPQHFGDGTRLSIL.

This clonotype was recorded at least ten times. The V call is TRBV12-3 or TRBV12-4, the J call TRBJ2-1, with TRBD2 identical over 10 bases. Trimming cost V 4 bases and J 6 bases; bases outside gene matches: 12. The CDR3 covers 17 residues. The CDR3 region is CASSSGAGGQDGNEQFF. The DNA of the CDR3 is TGTGCCAGCAGTTCGGGAGCGGGGGGGCAGGATGGCAATGAGCAGTTCTTC.

The CDR3 spells CSVEGTSGYYNEQFF. Written as DNA, the CDR3 is TGCAGCGTTGAAGGGACTAGCGGGTATTACAATGAGCAGTTCTTC. The rearrangement links TRBV29-1 to TRBJ2-1; the match to TRBD2 covers 11 bases. With 1 base clipped from V and 4 bases from J, the junction kept 3 bases outside the gene matches. The CDR3 is 15 residues long. Germline V gives CDR1 SQVTM, CDR2 ANQGSEA.

This clonotype was observed once. The chain is built from TRBV2 and TRBJ2-7, with 16 bases matching TRBD2. J gave up 6 bases and V 6 bases, and 8 bases lay outside the gene matches. Germline V gene lookup returns CDR1 SNHLY and CDR2 FYNNEI. The CDR3 sequence is 16 residues long. The CDR3 is CASRSGTSGRGGEQYF. CDR3 bases: TGTGCCAGCAGATCCGGGACTAGCGGGAGGGGGGGCGAGCAGTACTTC.

The chain carries TRBV7-8 and TRBJ2-3; D is ambiguous. With 4 bases removed from V and 0 bases from J, the gap between germline ends came to 14 bases. The CDR3 has 16 residues. Germline CDR1 and CDR2: SGHVS and FQNEAQ. CDR3 sequence (DNA): TGTGCCAGCAGCTCCCGATTTGGGCGAAGCACAGATACGCAGTATTTT. It yields the protein CASSSRFGRSTDTQYF.

V gene TRBV20-1 combines with J gene TRBJ2-7, with 11 bases lining up with TRBD2. Germline assignment: CDR1 DFQATT and CDR2 SNEGSKA (reference sequence). The CDR3 contains 14 residues. The CDR3 DNA follows: TGCGGTACTAGAGTAGCGGGGGGGCCCTACGAGCAGTACTTC. It encodes CGTRVAGGPYEQYF.

This clonotype was observed a few times. The V and J genes are TRBV30 and TRBJ1-4; D uncertain. The CDR3 contains 14 residues. Trimming pared 2 bases from V and 8 bases from J, leaving 15 bases between. Germline V gene lookup returns CDR1 GTSNPN and CDR2 SVGIG (reference sequence). CDR3 loop: CAWSRAGEVEKLFF. DNA of the CDR3: TGTGCCTGGAGTAGAGCCGGAGAGGTCGAAAAACTGTTTTTT.

In the case of this clonotype: At one boundary the junction diverges from the germline segment, which might be a read error. The gene calls are TRBV9 and TRBJ1-4; D is undetermined. The CDR3 has 15 residues. Germline lookup yields CDR1 SGDLS and CDR2 YYNGEE. The CDR3 nucleotides are TGTGCCAGCAGCCCAACGGTTGCAACTAATGGAAAACTGTTTTTT. Encoded protein: CASSPTVATNGKLFF.

The genes are TRBV29-1 and TRBJ1-2; a weak D match, TRBD1 (5 bases). The CDR3 spans 11 residues. The ends were cut back, 4 bases at V and 4 bases at J, with 7 bases in the middle. Germline V CDR1 and CDR2: SQVTM, ANQGSEA. The CDR3 DNA is TGCAGCGTTGGTGGGGCCTATGGCTACACCTTC. Its translation: CSVGGAYGYTF.